The 18 T cell receptor beta chains in this list originate from one sample, sequenced in a study of cytomegalovirus exposure and HLA in healthy donors. The PCR employed 60 Vbeta primers together with 13 Jbeta primers. Using immunoSEQ multiplex PCR, the repertoire was profiled, and TCRdb retains in-frame clones only, with some absent. The table has a few hundred thousand clones, about 75% seen once. Sequenced input: PBMCs. The receptors were gathered from a woman aged 25 to 39 in good health and CMV-seronegative.

This clone was seen once. The rearrangement joins TRBV25-1 to TRBJ1-1; D might be TRBD1 (5 bases). This CDR3 contains 15 residues. V was trimmed by 1 base and J by 5 bases, leaving 14 bases between them. The germline V gene has CDR1 MGHDK and CDR2 SYGVNS. CDR3 loop: CASSELGGRGTEAFF. DNA of the CDR3: TGTGCCAGCAGTGAATTGGGGGGGAGGGGAACTGAAGCTTTCTTT.

This clone occurred once. The chain couples TRBV7-6 to TRBJ2-5; 10 nucleotides line up with TRBD2. Germline CDR1 is SGHVS and CDR2 is FNYEAQ. V shed 4 bases, J shed 5 bases, and the junction held 10 bases outside the gene matches. CDR3 length: 16 amino acids. The CDR3 coding sequence is TGTGCCAGCAGCTCCGAAGCGGGAGGGCCTAGGGAGACCCAGTACTTC. Its protein product is CASSSEAGGPRETQYF. Using reference TRBV7-6 and TRBJ2-5 for the parts outside the CDR3, the full variable domain is GAGVSQSPRYKVTKRGQDVALRCDPISGHVSLYWYRQALGQGPEFLTYFNYEAQQDKSGLPNDRFSAERPEGSISTLTIQRTEQRDSAMYRCASSSEAGGPRETQYFGPGTRLLVL.

V is TRBV6-5 and J is TRBJ1-2; TRBD1 matches 9 bases. The germline V gene has CDR1 MNHEY and CDR2 SVGAGI. The ends lost 0 bases at V and 3 bases at J; junction bases unmatched: 5. CDR3 length equals 16 residues. CDR3 in amino acids: CASSYSKGQGDYGYTF. The CDR3, as DNA: TGTGCCAGCAGTTACTCGAAGGGACAGGGTGACTATGGCTACACCTTC.

This chain connects TRBV11-3 to TRBJ2-3, with 12 bases identical to TRBD2. The germline gives CDR1 SGHNT, CDR2 YENEEA. The CDR3 runs to 20 residues. With V trimmed by 1 base and J by 6 bases, 17 bases remained unmatched. As DNA, the CDR3 is TGTGCCAGCAGCTTAGGGAAAGAGGCCCAGACTAGCGGGGGACGGGATACGCAGTATTTT. It encodes CASSLGKEAQTSGGRDTQYF.

The chain couples TRBV5-1 to TRBJ2-3; possible D gene TRBD1, 6 bases. Germline-derived CDR1 and CDR2 are SGHRS and YFSETQ. The V gene lost 0 bases and the J gene lost 5 bases, with 13 bases spanning the gap. This CDR3 comprises 15 residues. The CDR3 nucleotides are TGCGCCAGCAGCTTGGCCAGGGGACGAGAAGATACGCAGTATTTT. It encodes CASSLARGREDTQYF.

The gene calls are TRBV2 and TRBJ1-2; 8 positions agree with TRBD1. Germline CDR1 and CDR2: SNHLY and FYNNEI. Unmatched junction bases numbered 2, after V lost 5 bases and J lost 0 bases. The CDR3 runs to 14 residues. This CDR3 reads CASSPGQANYGYTF. CDR3 bases: TGTGCCAGCAGTCCGGGACAGGCTAACTATGGCTACACCTTC.

V is TRBV2 and J is TRBJ1-2, with D possibly being TRBD1 (6 bases). This CDR3 spans 15 amino acids. V was cut by 4 bases and J by 1 base, with 13 bases left in between. Germline CDR1 is SNHLY and CDR2 is FYNNEI. CDR3 protein: CASSVTGTSNYGYTF. CDR3 bases: TGTGCCAGCAGTGTAACAGGGACTAGTAACTATGGCTACACCTTC.

The chain couples TRBV6-5 to TRBJ1-1, with 8 bases fitting TRBD1. This CDR3 contains 15 residues. Trimming took 7 bases from V and 1 from J; bases not matched to a gene: 8. Per germline, CDR1 MNHEY and CDR2 SVGAGI. The CDR3: CASTHRGERNTEAFF. CDR3 DNA sequence: TGTGCCAGCACCCACAGGGGGGAAAGGAACACTGAAGCTTTCTTT.

V is TRBV5-4 and J is TRBJ2-2; maybe TRBD2 (5 bases). Germline assignment: CDR1 SGHNT and CDR2 YYREEE (reference sequence). This CDR3 is built from 12 residues. Trimming removed 6 bases at V and 5 bases at J, with 8 bases between. This CDR3 reads CASTPGTGELFF. The CDR3 bases are TGTGCCAGCACCCCGGGAACCGGGGAGCTGTTTTTT.

The rearrangement links TRBV9 to TRBJ1-5, with TRBD1 matching 8 bases. The CDR3 loop spans 15 amino acids. V lost 3 bases to trimming and J lost 6 bases; unmatched junction nucleotides: 8. Per germline, CDR1 SGDLS and CDR2 YYNGEE. This CDR3 is CASSGGTGLGQPQHF. CDR3 nucleotides: TGTGCCAGCAGCGGCGGGACAGGCCTCGGTCAGCCCCAGCATTTT. Full variable domain (outside the CDR3, taken from reference TRBV9 and TRBJ1-5): DSGVTQTPKHLITATGQRVTLRCSPRSGDLSVYWYQQSLDQGLQFLIQYYNGEERAKGNILERFSAQQFPDLHSELNLSSLELGDSALYFCASSGGTGLGQPQHFGDGTRLSIL.

This chain joins TRBV2 and TRBJ2-7, with 10 bases fitting TRBD1. CDR1 and CDR2 from the germline V gene are SNHLY and FYNNEI. The J segment lost 3 bases and the V segment lost 1 base, leaving 6 bases of the junction unmatched. The CDR3 loop spans 16 amino acids. CDR3: CASSEGQGAGGYEQYF. In DNA, the CDR3 is TGTGCCAGCAGTGAAGGACAGGGGGCTGGGGGCTACGAGCAGTACTTC.

The V call is TRBV7-6, the J call TRBJ1-4; D is ambiguous. This CDR3 spans 13 amino acids. Trimming shortened V by 5 bases and J by 7 bases, and 11 bases separated the two germline ends. Germline CDR1 reads SGHVS; CDR2 reads FNYEAQ. The CDR3 sequence: CASSIYLAEKLFF. CDR3 bases: TGTGCCAGCAGCATTTATTTAGCTGAAAAACTGTTTTTT.

This clone was counted a few times. The chain carries TRBV30 and TRBJ1-2; tentatively, D is TRBD1 (5 bases). With 2 bases removed from V and 4 bases from J, the gap between germline ends came to 8 bases. The germline gives CDR1 GTSNPN, CDR2 SVGIG (reference sequence). The CDR3 loop spans 12 amino acids. The CDR3: CAWSRTLYGYTF. CDR3 DNA sequence: TGTGCCTGGAGTCGGACACTCTATGGCTACACCTTC.

In the case of this clone: One end of the junction does not line up with germline, which may come from a read error. V is TRBV7-9 and J is TRBJ2-2; TRBD2 is a possible D gene (6 bases). Germline loops: CDR1 SEHNR, CDR2 FQNEAQ (reference sequence). This CDR3 has 14 amino acids. The CDR3 region is CSSSLRGNAGELFF. The DNA of the CDR3 is TGTTCCAGCAGCTTACGGGGGAACGCCGGGGAGCTGTTTTTT.

The chain has TRBV15 and TRBJ2-5; 8 bases are shared with TRBD2. Germline CDR1 is LNHNV and CDR2 is YYDKDF (reference sequence). The V gene end was trimmed by 8 bases and the J gene end by 5 bases; junction bases not matched to a gene: 10. There are 14 residues in the CDR3. The CDR3 bases are TGTGCCACCGGGCCCGGGGGGGCCGGGGAGACCCAGTACTTC. This codes for CATGPGGAGETQYF.

On this clone itself: A junction boundary mismatches the germline segment, possibly from a read error. CDR3 sequence reads: CVSSLEGQTSGGFEQYF. The CDR3 nucleotides are TGTGTCAGCAGCTTAGAGGGCCAGACTAGCGGGGGGTTCGAGCAGTACTTC. The chain recombines TRBV7-2 with TRBJ2-7; 13 bases map to TRBD2. This CDR3 contains 17 residues. Germline V gives CDR1 SGHTA, CDR2 FQGNSA.

This clone has just a few counts. The chain uses TRBV11-2 and TRBJ2-4; 8 nucleotides align to TRBD2. With V trimmed by 5 bases and J by 7 bases, 7 bases remained unmatched. Germline V gene lookup returns CDR1 SGHAT and CDR2 FQNNGV. The CDR3 extends over 14 amino acids. CDR3 bases: TGTGCCAGCAGCGATCAGCGGGAGTGGAACATTCAGTACTTC. It codes for CASSDQREWNIQYF.

The rearrangement uses TRBV4-2 and TRBJ1-1; no definite D call. The germline V and J ends were trimmed by 0 bases and 3 bases, with 11 bases remaining between them. There are 15 residues in the CDR3. Looked up from germline, CDR1 is LGHNA and CDR2 is YNFKEQ. CDR3 in amino acids: CASSQDRVGDTEAFF. The CDR3 DNA follows: TGTGCCAGCAGCCAAGATAGGGTCGGGGACACTGAAGCTTTCTTT.